This T cell receptor (beta chain) stems from a study of response to subunit inactivated influenza vaccine (dated by TCRdb to 2016 to 2019). Study-level background: Deep quantitative T cell receptor repertoire profiling was used in the study to track responses to a trivalent subunit inactivated influenza vaccine.

The junction shows trimming of 4 bases on V and 3 bases on J, and the gene matches do not reach 3 bases of it. The CDR3, cysteine through phenylalanine, is 13 amino acids long. The read is trimmed to its CDR3 DNA, 39 bases read in frame from base 1. As encoded in the germline V gene (reference sequence), CDR1 is SEHNR while CDR2 is FQNEAQ. A remark on this clonotype: It lacks a known antigen. Base qualities were left out, and no much larger clone turns up one base away.

Library construction relied on RT-PCR. Sequencing was performed on an Illumina HiSeq 2500. TCRdb took the public reads, trimmed them with fastp at Q25, ran MiXCR for clone calling and kept in-frame beta chains. All rows with the same CDR3 protein become a single entry with the most common DNA and genes. The sample data list 610,000 or so distinct CDR3 sequences, and less than 15% of these were observed just once. The ten top clones hold 11% of the sample. What the study reported, not specific to this receptor: The authors suggested that each seasonal influenza vaccination may recruit only a limited number of new T cells.

The sample was PBMCs from blood, taken about 12 days after vaccination. The V and J genes are TRBV7-9 and TRBJ2-7; 7 bases in the middle match TRBD2. This receptor was obtained from a man over 45 who received an inactivated influenza vaccine. Donor details come from another sample of the same person, matched by shared clones. The CDR3 is CASSWGGFYEQYF. The nucleotide sequence reads as follows: TGTGCCAGCAGCTGGGGGGGGTTCTACGAGCAGTACTTC.